Shown below are 20 T cell receptor beta chains from a single sample sequenced in a study of blood T cell repertoires in COVID-19. Profiling relied on immunoSEQ multiplex PCR, and the TCRdb table lists in-frame clones only, not all of them. The sample includes a few hundred thousand clones, about 87% of them seen just once. The specimen sequenced was peripheral blood. The origin of the receptors is a woman aged 25 to 39 who had recovered from COVID-19.

This chain links TRBV9 with TRBJ2-7; D gene uncertain. Trimming stripped 0 bases from V and 3 bases from J, with 7 bases between. This CDR3 is built from 13 residues. The germline gives CDR1 SGDLS, CDR2 YYNGEE. The CDR3 is CASSVESRYEQYF. Here the CDR3 DNA reads TGTGCCAGCAGCGTAGAGAGCCGCTACGAGCAGTACTTC.

The chain employs TRBV14 and TRBJ2-3; D is ambiguous. This CDR3 comprises 17 residues. Between the trimmed V and J ends, which lost 0 bases and 3 bases, there was a span of 16 bases. Germline CDR1 reads SGHDN; CDR2 reads FVKESK. CDR3 in DNA: TGTGCCAGCAGCCAAGAAGAGTACCAGCGAGGTACAGATACGCAGTATTTT. Its protein is CASSQEEYQRGTDTQYF.

This chain joins TRBV20-1 and TRBJ1-1; no definite D call. CDR1 is DFQATT and CDR2 is SNEGSKA in the germline V gene (reference sequence). V was cut by 3 bases and J by 3 bases, with 14 bases left in between. The CDR3 sequence is 14 residues long. The CDR3 is CSASPDSGHTEAFF. The CDR3 DNA sequence: TGCAGTGCTAGTCCAGATTCAGGTCACACTGAAGCTTTCTTT.

This clone was counted a single time. V usage is TRBV7-9 and J usage is TRBJ1-2; a weak D match, TRBD1 (6 bases). V was pared by 5 bases and J by 7 bases, with 14 bases between. CDR1 and CDR2 from the germline V gene are SEHNR and FQNEAQ (reference sequence). There are 13 residues in the CDR3. The DNA of the CDR3 is TGTGCCAGCAGCCCGACAGGCTTGGGTGGCTACACCTTC. This translates into CASSPTGLGGYTF.

The gene calls are TRBV19 and TRBJ1-5, with TRBD1 matching 8 bases. CDR1 and CDR2 from the germline V gene are LNHDA and SQIVND (reference sequence). This CDR3 has 15 residues. V shed 5 bases, J shed 5 bases, and the junction held 8 bases outside the gene matches. The DNA for the CDR3 is TGTGCCAGTAGTTCCCACAGGGGGATGGATCAGCCCCAGCATTTT. It yields the protein CASSSHRGMDQPQHF.

This clone was counted between two and nine times. V usage is TRBV9 and J usage is TRBJ1-2; TRBD1 might be the D (5 bases). V lost 3 bases and J lost 5, with 17 bases in between. Germline V gives CDR1 SGDLS, CDR2 YYNGEE. CDR3 length: 15 amino acids. The CDR3 loop reads CASSALIGAIYGYTF. The CDR3 DNA sequence: TGTGCCAGCAGCGCTCTAATAGGGGCCATATATGGCTACACCTTC. The full variable domain, in which reference TRBV9 and TRBJ1-2 provide the parts outside the CDR3, is DSGVTQTPKHLITATGQRVTLRCSPRSGDLSVYWYQQSLDQGLQFLIQYYNGEERAKGNILERFSAQQFPDLHSELNLSSLELGDSALYFCASSALIGAIYGYTFGSGTRLTVV.

The V and J genes are TRBV7-3 and TRBJ1-1, with D unclear. The germline V gene has CDR1 SGHTA and CDR2 FQGTGA. The V end was cut by 2 bases, the J end by 6 bases, with 13 bases between. The CDR3 extends over 14 amino acids. CDR3 protein: CASSLGPGNAEAFF. In DNA, the CDR3 is TGTGCCAGCAGCTTAGGTCCGGGTAACGCTGAAGCTTTCTTT.

V and J are TRBV7-2 and TRBJ1-5; D unclear. This CDR3 region has 15 residues. CDR1 and CDR2 (germline): SGHTA, FQGNSA. The germline V and J ends were trimmed by 2 bases and 6 bases, with 14 bases remaining between them. The CDR3 spells CASSLKAAGGQPQHF. The DNA of the CDR3 is TGTGCCAGCAGCTTAAAGGCCGCCGGAGGTCAGCCCCAGCATTTT. The full variable domain, with the rest looked up from reference TRBV7-2 and TRBJ1-5, is GAGVSQSPSNKVTEKGKDVELRCDPISGHTALYWYRQSLGQGLEFLIYFQGNSAPDKSGLPSDRFSAERTGGSVSTLTIQRTQQEDSAVYLCASSLKAAGGQPQHFGDGTRLSIL.

This CDR3 is CASSQGWTGGNAFF. Here the CDR3 DNA reads TGTGCCAGCAGCCAGGGTTGGACAGGGGGCAACGCTTTCTTT. V is TRBV3-1 (or the pseudogene TRBV3-2) and J is TRBJ1-1, with 11 bases that match TRBD1. Germline V gene data show CDR1 as LGHDT and CDR2 as YNNKEL (reference sequence). This CDR3 has 14 amino acids. The V segment lost 3 bases and the J segment 11 bases; nucleotides outside the gene matches: 8.

The chain is built from TRBV24-1 and TRBJ2-2; D is possibly TRBD1 (5 bases). The V gene lost 1 base and the J gene lost 1 base, with 9 bases spanning the gap. This CDR3 is built from 16 residues. Germline CDR1 is KGHDR and CDR2 is SFDVKD. The CDR3 loop is CATSDFAGQNTGELFF. In DNA, the CDR3 is TGTGCCACCAGTGATTTTGCAGGGCAGAACACCGGGGAGCTGTTTTTT.

V usage is TRBV15 and J usage is TRBJ2-1, with 7 bases fitting TRBD1. CDR1 and CDR2 (germline): LNHNV, YYDKDF (reference sequence). Losses at the gene ends were 4 bases for V and 4 bases for J; bases not matched to a gene: 10. The CDR3 has 16 amino acids. The CDR3 DNA reads TGTGCCACCAGCAACCGACAGGGTCGAAGGTACAATGAGCAGTTCTTC. It yields the protein CATSNRQGRRYNEQFF.

The chain links TRBV15 to TRBJ1-1; D not certain. V was pared by 0 bases and J by 6 bases, with 11 bases between. The CDR3 loop spans 14 amino acids. Germline CDR1 and CDR2: LNHNV and YYDKDF (reference sequence). This CDR3 reads CATSRDRFGAEAFF. CDR3 in DNA: TGTGCCACCAGCAGAGATAGGTTCGGGGCTGAAGCTTTCTTT.

V gene TRBV6-5 combines with J gene TRBJ1-6, with 9 nucleotides matching TRBD1. The ends lost 6 bases at V and 8 bases at J; junction bases unmatched: 5. Germline V gene sequence: CDR1 MNHEY, CDR2 SVGAGI. The CDR3 extends over 14 amino acids. CDR3 in amino acids: CASSRRDRDSPLHF. In DNA, the CDR3 is TGTGCCAGCAGCCGCCGGGACAGGGATTCACCCCTCCACTTT.

The V and J genes are TRBV7-9 and TRBJ2-5, with 7 bases lining up with TRBD1. The CDR3 is 14 residues long. Germline V CDR1 and CDR2: SEHNR, FQNEAQ (reference sequence). V was clipped by 5 bases and J by 2 bases; unmatched bases: 5. The CDR3 region has the DNA TGTGCCAGCAGCCCTGACAGGGTTCAAGAGACCCAGTACTTC. Amino acid sequence: CASSPDRVQETQYF.

The chain is built from TRBV13 and TRBJ2-1; 7 nucleotides match TRBD1. The CDR3 contains 15 residues. V shed 10 bases, J shed 0 bases, and the junction held 9 bases outside the gene matches. Germline CDR1 PRHDT, CDR2 FYEKMQ (reference sequence). Written as DNA, the CDR3 is TGTGCCACCCAGACAGGGTGGGGCTCCTACAATGAGCAGTTCTTC. Protein product: CATQTGWGSYNEQFF.

The chain links TRBV29-1 to TRBJ2-7; D is possibly TRBD1 (6 bases). CDR1 and CDR2 (germline): SQVTM, ANQGSEA. The CDR3 is 12 residues long. The V and J ends lost 7 bases and 2 bases respectively, with 12 bases between them. The chain's CDR3 is CSAVQGPYEQYF. As DNA, the CDR3 is TGCAGCGCGGTGCAGGGGCCCTACGAGCAGTACTTC.

J is TRBJ2-5 and V is TRBV5-1, with D perhaps matching TRBD1 (5 bases). CDR1 is SGHRS, CDR2 YFSETQ, per germline. V was trimmed by 1 base and J by 4 bases, leaving 14 bases between them. The CDR3 spans 15 residues. The CDR3 loop reads CASSLLGAVVETQYF. As DNA, the CDR3 is TGCGCCAGCAGCTTGTTAGGGGCGGTGGTAGAGACCCAGTACTTC.

A single count supports this clone. This chain connects TRBV5-6 to TRBJ1-5; D possibly corresponds to TRBD1 (6 bases). V lost 4 bases to trimming and J lost 6 bases, with 14 bases between them. From germline, CDR1 is SGHDT and CDR2 YYEEEE. CDR3 length: 14 residues. The DNA for the CDR3 is TGTGCCAGCAGCGCGGGGGGGCGAGGTCAGCCCCAGCATTTT. Translating it yields CASSAGGRGQPQHF.

V and J are TRBV15 and TRBJ2-1; possibly TRBD2 for D (5 bases). V lost 0 bases and J lost 10, with 16 bases in between. This CDR3 has 15 amino acids. CDR1 is LNHNV, CDR2 YYDKDF, per germline (reference sequence). The CDR3 nucleotides are TGTGCCACCAGCAGAGATTCGGCTAGCTTTGGGGAGCAGTTCTTC. Protein product: CATSRDSASFGEQFF.

This chain connects TRBV6-5 to TRBJ1-2, with 7 nucleotides matching TRBD1. With 2 bases clipped from V and 4 bases from J, the junction kept 7 bases outside the gene matches. This CDR3 has 15 amino acids. Germline assignment: CDR1 MNHEY and CDR2 SVGAGI. The CDR3 nucleotides read TGTGCCAGCAGTTACGCGCGACAGGGCCTCTATGGCTACACCTTC. Residues: CASSYARQGLYGYTF.